One and the same sample provided the 26 T cell receptor beta chains below, sequenced in a study of cytomegalovirus exposure and HLA in healthy donors. The PCR used 60 Vbeta and 13 Jbeta primers. Some clones are missing from TCRdb's copy, which holds only in-frame ones; the method was immunoSEQ multiplex PCR. The table lists fewer than 100,000 clones, with less than 0.6% in the top ten. The sequenced material came from PBMCs. The receptor source for this set is a man aged 50-60 years in good health and CMV-seronegative.

The rearrangement links TRBV28 to TRBJ2-7, with 10 bases lining up with TRBD2. The ends lost 8 bases at V and 5 bases at J; junction bases unmatched: 9. Germline V CDR1 and CDR2: MDHEN, SYDVKM. This CDR3 is 14 amino acids long. This CDR3 reads CASEAGGRVDEQYF. In nucleotides, the CDR3 is TGTGCCAGCGAAGCGGGGGGGCGGGTTGACGAGCAGTACTTC.

As concerns this clone: An end of the junction does not agree with germline; a read error may underlie this. J is TRBJ1-2 and V is TRBV28; TRBD1 might be the D (6 bases). The length of the CDR3 is 15 residues. The V gene's germline CDR1 is MDHEN and CDR2 SYDVKM. The CDR3 region has the DNA TGTGCCAGCAGTCCATGGGACAAGCCTAACTATAGCTACACCTTC. Protein: CASSPWDKPNYSYTF.

This chain uses TRBV25-1 with TRBJ2-5; 9 bases are a match to TRBD2. CDR1 and CDR2 (germline): MGHDK, SYGVNS. The CDR3 loop spans 15 amino acids. Unmatched junction bases numbered 6, after V lost 2 bases and J lost 5 bases. The CDR3 DNA sequence: TGTGCCAGCAGTGAAGACGCGGGGGGGTCCGAGACCCAGTACTTC. Amino acids: CASSEDAGGSETQYF.

CDR3: CASSLGGQGDNQPQHF. In DNA, the CDR3 is TGCGCCAGCAGCTTGGGGGGACAGGGAGACAATCAGCCCCAGCATTTT. This chain joins TRBV5-1 and TRBJ1-5; TRBD1 matches 9 bases. The CDR3 is made up of 16 amino acids. Trimming took 0 bases from V and 3 from J; bases not matched to a gene: 4. CDR1 is SGHRS and CDR2 is YFSETQ in the germline V gene.

Comments on this clone: Different DNA sequences within this sample yield the same CDR3. The gene calls are TRBV5-5 and TRBJ1-6, with D possibly being TRBD1 (6 bases). Looked up from germline, CDR1 is SGHKS and CDR2 is YYEKEE (reference sequence). CDR3 size: 15 residues. Trimming removed 1 base at V and 5 bases at J, with 10 bases between. As DNA, the CDR3 is TGTGCCAGCAGCTTGTGGCAGGGGAATAATTCACCCCTCCACTTT. Translation: CASSLWQGNNSPLHF.

This chain links TRBV9 with TRBJ1-1, with TRBD1 matching 7 bases. The CDR3 loop spans 16 amino acids. Germline trimming cut 4 bases from V and 1 base from J; bases unmatched to any gene: 10. The V gene's germline CDR1 is SGDLS and CDR2 YYNGEE. The CDR3 spells CASSPRSRTGNTEAFF. The CDR3 DNA follows: TGTGCCAGCAGCCCCCGATCCAGGACAGGGAACACTGAAGCTTTCTTT.

Turning to this clone: It is unclear where the CDR3 begins or ends on the DNA, so no DNA is shown, and the CDR3 is as TCRdb lists it. J is TRBJ2-7 and V is TRBV7-2; the table's TRBD1 call for D was not verified on the DNA. Germline values: CDR1 SGHTA, CDR2 FQGNSA. The CDR3 extends over 15 residues, inclusive of both ends. CDR3 region: CASSFGQGQGYEQYF.

The chain combines TRBV28 with TRBJ1-2; D is undetermined. V was cut by 6 bases and J by 6 bases, with 8 bases left in between. Germline V gene lookup returns CDR1 MDHEN and CDR2 SYDVKM. The CDR3 extends over 11 amino acids. The chain's CDR3 is CASSARDGYTF. The DNA of the CDR3 is TGTGCCAGCAGCGCCCGCGATGGCTACACCTTC.

J is TRBJ2-1 and V is TRBV7-3; maybe TRBD1 (5 bases). Germline CDR1 is SGHTA and CDR2 is FQGTGA. The CDR3 spans 15 residues. The V and J ends lost 4 bases and 5 bases respectively, with 15 bases between them. This CDR3 is CASSYIDSSDNEQFF. The CDR3 nucleotides read TGTGCCAGCAGCTATATAGACAGTTCCGACAATGAGCAGTTCTTC. Full variable domain (rest looked up from reference TRBV7-3 and TRBJ2-1): GAGVSQTPSNKVTEKGKYVELRCDPISGHTALYWYRQSLGQGPEFLIYFQGTGAADDSGLPNDRFFAVRPEGSVSTLKIQRTERGDSAVYLCASSYIDSSDNEQFFGPGTRLTVL.

The rearrangement links TRBV5-1 to TRBJ2-2, with D perhaps matching TRBD1 (5 bases). This CDR3 has 14 residues. The ends were cut back, 7 bases at V and 0 bases at J, with 10 bases in the middle. CDR1 SGHRS and CDR2 YFSETQ come from the germline V gene. The CDR3 region is CASLGLSNTGELFF. The CDR3 nucleotides read TGCGCCAGCCTGGGGCTATCGAACACCGGGGAGCTGTTTTTT.

V is TRBV4-3 and J is TRBJ2-6; D may be TRBD1 (5 bases). The germline V gene encodes CDR1 LGHNA and CDR2 YSLEER. There are 16 residues in the CDR3. The V and J ends lost 1 base and 1 base respectively, with 8 bases between them. In DNA form, the CDR3 reads TGCGCCAGCAGCCAAGGTGCAGGGTCTGGGGCCAACGTCCTGACTTTC. It specifies CASSQGAGSGANVLTF.

CDR3: CASSLPDRQRGYTF. The CDR3 coding sequence is TGTGCCAGCAGTTTACCCGACAGGCAGAGAGGCTACACCTTC. The rearrangement uses TRBV28 and TRBJ1-2, with a tentative D call TRBD1 (6 bases). The V end lost 2 bases, the J end lost 8 bases, and 15 bases lay between the germline ends. CDR3 length: 14 residues. In germline, CDR1 is MDHEN, CDR2 SYDVKM.

CDR3 sequence: CASSIPLSYGYTF. The DNA of the CDR3 is TGTGCCAGTAGTATCCCTTTGTCGTATGGCTACACCTTC. The rearrangement links TRBV19 to TRBJ1-2; D unclear. Germline V CDR1 and CDR2: LNHDA, SQIVND (reference sequence). The CDR3 consists of 13 residues. Trimming removed 3 bases at V and 5 bases at J, with 10 bases between.

This sequence joins TRBV27 and TRBJ1-2; 9 bases align to TRBD1. With V trimmed by 6 bases and J by 8 bases, 13 bases remained unmatched. Germline CDR1 reads MNHEY; CDR2 reads SMNVEV (reference sequence). This CDR3 has 15 amino acids. CDR3 loop: CASSSSSGTGYGYTF. The CDR3, as DNA: TGTGCCAGCAGCTCCAGTTCCGGGACAGGGTACGGCTACACCTTC.

The chain carries TRBV2 and TRBJ2-2, with TRBD1 matching over 10 bases. The trim removed 1 base at V and 7 bases at J, leaving 6 bases unmatched. CDR3 length: 16 residues. Germline V CDR1 and CDR2: SNHLY, FYNNEI. The CDR3 reads CASSEGTGGISGELFF. The CDR3 bases are TGTGCCAGCAGTGAAGGGACAGGGGGAATTAGCGGGGAGCTGTTTTTT.

This chain uses TRBV28 with TRBJ1-4, with 10 bases fitting TRBD1. Trimming at V came to 7 bases and at J to 8 bases, leaving 10 bases not matched to a gene. The V gene's germline CDR1 is MDHEN and CDR2 SYDVKM. This CDR3 has 15 amino acids. CDR3 sequence: CASTYPGQGREKLFF. As DNA, the CDR3 is TGTGCCAGCACCTACCCGGGACAGGGGAGAGAAAAACTGTTTTTT.

V and J are TRBV7-2 and TRBJ2-7; 10 bases agree with TRBD1. CDR3 length: 15 residues. V trimming: 5 bases; J trimming: 4 bases; junction bases outside the gene matches: 8. The germline CDR1 and CDR2 sequences are SGHTA and FQGNSA. The CDR3 nucleotides are TGTGCCAGCAGCCCAGCTTCGGGACAGGGGTACGAGCAGTACTTC. The encoded protein is CASSPASGQGYEQYF.

This sequence joins TRBV29-1 and TRBJ1-1; 7 positions match TRBD1. This CDR3 contains 13 residues. Germline-derived CDR1 and CDR2 are SQVTM and ANQGSEA. The ends lost 5 bases at V and 1 base at J; junction bases unmatched: 4. The CDR3 region is CSVPGQANTEAFF. CDR3 DNA sequence: TGCAGCGTTCCCGGACAGGCGAACACTGAAGCTTTCTTT.

V usage is TRBV27 and J usage is TRBJ1-2; unclear D gene. V was cut by 2 bases and J by 1 base, with 8 bases left in between. This CDR3 is built from 14 residues. CDR1 is MNHEY, CDR2 SMNVEV, per germline (reference sequence). The chain's CDR3 is CASSLRGDNYGYTF. DNA for the CDR3: TGTGCCAGCAGTTTACGGGGAGATAACTATGGCTACACCTTC.

The rearrangement links TRBV19 to TRBJ1-2; D uncertain. V lost 3 bases, J lost 2 bases, and 7 bases lay in between. Germline CDR1 and CDR2: LNHDA and SQIVND (reference sequence). The CDR3 is 13 residues long. The DNA for the CDR3 is TGTGCCAGTAGTATTTCTGTAAACTATGGCTACACCTTC. Translated, it gives CASSISVNYGYTF.

The V gene is TRBV6-1, the J gene TRBJ2-5, with 12 bases aligning to TRBD2. V was clipped by 6 bases and J by 5 bases; unmatched bases: 4. CDR3 size: 14 residues. Germline V gene lookup returns CDR1 MNHNS and CDR2 SASEGT. The CDR3 loop is CASSLAGGRETQYF. The CDR3 nucleotides are TGTGCCAGCAGCCTAGCGGGGGGGCGGGAGACCCAGTACTTC.

The chain employs TRBV7-3 and TRBJ2-5; tentative D call: TRBD2 (6 bases). Germline V gene data show CDR1 as SGHTA and CDR2 as FQGTGA. V was pared by 1 base and J by 5 bases, with 11 bases between. The CDR3 sequence is 14 residues long. The CDR3 protein is CASSLRGAGETQYF. Written as DNA, the CDR3 is TGTGCCAGCAGCTTAAGAGGGGCGGGGGAGACCCAGTACTTC.

The rearrangement links TRBV7-2 to TRBJ2-7; 7 nucleotides align to TRBD1. The CDR3 is made up of 15 amino acids. Germline CDR1 and CDR2: SGHTA and FQGNSA. The V gene end was trimmed by 7 bases and the J gene end by 0 bases; junction bases not matched to a gene: 9. CDR3 nucleotides: TGTGCCAGCAATGAGAGGACAGGTGCCTCCTACGAGCAGTACTTC. Protein product: CASNERTGASYEQYF.

V usage is TRBV9 and J usage is TRBJ2-3; D ambiguous. The CDR3 contains 11 residues. Trimming stripped 4 bases from V and 3 bases from J, with 3 bases between. In germline, CDR1 is SGDLS, CDR2 YYNGEE. This CDR3 is CASSLTDTQYF. The CDR3 nucleotides are TGTGCCAGCAGCCTAACAGATACGCAGTATTTT.

In regard to this clone: At one boundary the junction diverges from the germline segment, which might be a read error. The chain links TRBV7-7 to TRBJ2-5; D remains ambiguous. The CDR3 length is 14 residues. The germline gives CDR1 SSHAT, CDR2 FNYEAQ (reference sequence). The CDR3, as DNA: TGTGCTAGCAGTCCTGACACCCAGCAAGAGACCCAGTACTTC. It is translated as CASSPDTQQETQYF.

The chain joins TRBV4-1 to TRBJ2-1; 11 bases are a match to TRBD2. Trimming removed 1 base from V and 4 bases from J; junction bases left unmatched: 0. From germline, CDR1 is MGHRA and CDR2 YSYEKL. CDR3 length: 15 residues. As DNA, the CDR3 is TGCGCCAGCAGCCAAGCTAGCGGGGGGTACAATGAGCAGTTCTTC. Translating it yields CASSQASGGYNEQFF.